Following are 14 T cell receptor beta chains from one sample sequenced in a study of T-cell memory formation after mild COVID-19. TCRdb reprocessed the 5' RACE reads via MiXCR and lists one record per CDR3 protein. The table lists about 140,000 distinct CDR3 sequences, 14% to 15% of them singletons. Sequenced material: PBMCs or a T cell subset sorted from them (not recorded which). The receptors originated from an adult woman who had mild COVID-19 (a few samples of this study predate the infection). Cell type and time point are not known.

This clonotype has just a few counts. The chain couples TRBV19 to TRBJ1-5, with D possibly matching TRBD1 (6 bases). V lost 6 bases and J lost 0, with 18 bases in between. Germline CDR1 LNHDA, CDR2 SQIVND (reference sequence). The CDR3 spans 17 residues. The CDR3 DNA sequence: TGTGCCAGTAGCCACGGGGCAGGGGCATATAGCAATCAGCCCCAGCATTTT. This sequence encodes CASSHGAGAYSNQPQHF.

V and J are TRBV6-1 and TRBJ2-7; 8 nucleotides align to TRBD1. Germline V gene sequence: CDR1 MNHNS, CDR2 SASEGT. The V segment lost 3 bases and the J segment 5 bases; nucleotides outside the gene matches: 9. The CDR3 has 15 amino acids. The CDR3 nucleotides are TGTGCCAGCAGTGACCCCCCTGCAGGGGGCGACGAGCAGTACTTC. Its translation: CASSDPPAGGDEQYF.

The genes are TRBV7-2 and TRBJ1-2; perhaps TRBD1 as D (6 bases). This CDR3 is 15 amino acids long. The germline V and J ends were trimmed by 5 bases and 2 bases, with 15 bases remaining between them. Germline lookup yields CDR1 SGHTA and CDR2 FQGNSA. The CDR3 is CASSPISTGNYGYTF. In nucleotides, the CDR3 is TGTGCCAGCAGCCCTATTTCGACAGGAAACTATGGCTACACCTTC.

This clonotype has a handful of counts. V gene TRBV12-3 or TRBV12-4 combines with J gene TRBJ1-2; TRBD1 is a possible D gene (5 bases). This CDR3 spans 14 amino acids. The V gene lost 3 bases and the J gene lost 3 bases, with 11 bases spanning the gap. CDR3 protein: CASSFGREDYGYTF. CDR3 DNA sequence: TGTGCCAGCAGTTTTGGCAGGGAGGACTATGGCTACACCTTC.

Only a few counts were recorded for this clonotype. This chain joins TRBV9 and TRBJ2-7; the D gene could be TRBD1 or TRBD2 (5 bases each). This CDR3 is built from 14 residues. Germline-derived CDR1 and CDR2 are SGDLS and YYNGEE. Trimming shortened V by 0 bases and J by 2 bases, and 9 bases separated the two germline ends. This CDR3 is CASSVEGSPYEQYF. DNA for the CDR3: TGTGCCAGCAGCGTAGAGGGGAGCCCCTACGAGCAGTACTTC.

This clonotype was seen a handful of times. The gene calls are TRBV5-1 and TRBJ1-1, with 9 bases fitting TRBD1. The CDR3 has 15 residues. V shed 4 bases and J 7 bases; nucleotides not matched to a gene: 11. Germline-derived CDR1 and CDR2 are SGHRS and YFSETQ. DNA for the CDR3: TGCGCCAGCAGCCCTGGCGGGACAGGGAGGGGTGAAGCTTTCTTT. Translating it yields CASSPGGTGRGEAFF. Variable domain in full (rest from reference TRBV5-1 and TRBJ1-1): KAGVTQTPRYLIKTRGQQVTLSCSPISGHRSVSWYQQTPGQGLQFLFEYFSETQRNKGNFPGRFSGRQFSNSRSEMNVSTLELGDSALYLCASSPGGTGRGEAFFGQGTRLTVV.

This clonotype has just a few counts. V usage is TRBV7-9 and J usage is TRBJ2-7; possibly TRBD2 for D (5 bases). With 4 bases removed from V and 5 bases from J, the gap between germline ends came to 18 bases. In germline, CDR1 is SEHNR, CDR2 FQNEAQ (reference sequence). The CDR3 length is 15 residues. The CDR3 DNA follows: TGTGCCAGCAGCTCTTTTCCCCGGACTCCAGACGAGCAGTACTTC. Its translation: CASSSFPRTPDEQYF.

This chain joins TRBV11-3 and TRBJ2-1, with 10 bases identical to TRBD1. Losses at the gene ends were 5 bases for V and 3 bases for J; bases not matched to a gene: 7. Germline V CDR1 and CDR2: SGHNT, YENEEA. The CDR3 totals 16 residues. CDR3 bases: TGTGCCAGCAGCATCCCCGGACAGGGGGTCTACAATGAGCAGTTCTTC. Its protein product is CASSIPGQGVYNEQFF.

This clonotype was observed a handful of times. The V call is TRBV25-1, the J call TRBJ1-2; a weak D match, TRBD1 (6 bases). The germline V and J ends were trimmed by 1 base and 4 bases, with 13 bases remaining between them. This CDR3 is 15 amino acids long. In germline, CDR1 is MGHDK, CDR2 SYGVNS. CDR3 region: CASSEWDIEIYGYTF. CDR3 nucleotide sequence: TGTGCCAGCAGTGAATGGGACATCGAAATCTATGGCTACACCTTC.

The V and J genes are TRBV15 and TRBJ1-2, with D perhaps matching TRBD1 (5 bases). Germline V gives CDR1 LNHNV, CDR2 YYDKDF (reference sequence). Trimming removed 5 bases from V and 4 bases from J, with 17 bases in between. This CDR3 is built from 15 residues. CDR3 protein: CATSDAPGDRYGYTF. CDR3 DNA sequence: TGTGCCACCAGCGATGCCCCTGGGGACCGCTATGGCTACACCTTC. Using reference TRBV15 and TRBJ1-2 for the parts outside the CDR3, the full variable domain is DAMVIQNPRYQVTQFGKPVTLSCSQTLNHNVMYWYQQKSSQAPKLLFHYYDKDFNNEADTPDNFQSRRPNTSFCFLDIRSPGLGDTAMYLCATSDAPGDRYGYTFGSGTRLTVV.

The chain combines TRBV15 with TRBJ1-6, with TRBD1 identical over 7 bases. Germline V gives CDR1 LNHNV, CDR2 YYDKDF (reference sequence). The CDR3 length is 13 residues. With V trimmed by 2 bases and J by 13 bases, 5 bases remained unmatched. Here the CDR3 reads CATSRLDRAPLHF. The CDR3 region has the DNA TGTGCCACCAGCAGACTCGACAGGGCCCCCCTCCACTTT. Filled out from reference TRBV15 and TRBJ1-6, the complete variable domain reads DAMVIQNPRYQVTQFGKPVTLSCSQTLNHNVMYWYQQKSSQAPKLLFHYYDKDFNNEADTPDNFQSRRPNTSFCFLDIRSPGLGDTAMYLCATSRLDRAPLHFGNGTRLTVT.

This clonotype has more than one count but fewer than ten. The chain couples TRBV19 to TRBJ2-1; a possible D gene is TRBD2 (5 bases). The CDR3 sequence is 14 residues long. Trimming stripped 2 bases from V and 6 bases from J, with 11 bases between. The germline V gene encodes CDR1 LNHDA and CDR2 SQIVND (reference sequence). The CDR3 DNA follows: TGTGCCAGTAGTATAATCTTTACTAGCAATGAGCAGTTCTTC. It yields the protein CASSIIFTSNEQFF.

This clonotype was detected only a few times. The chain has TRBV25-1 and TRBJ1-5; 8 bases line up with TRBD1. The CDR3 spans 12 residues. CDR1 and CDR2 from the germline V gene are MGHDK and SYGVNS. With V trimmed by 8 bases and J by 5 bases, 2 bases remained unmatched. Here the CDR3 reads CASGQGYQPQHF. The CDR3 DNA reads TGTGCCAGCGGACAGGGATATCAGCCCCAGCATTTT.

This chain uses TRBV7-8 with TRBJ1-2, with TRBD1 matching 7 bases. This CDR3 has 16 amino acids. Germline V gene data show CDR1 as SGHVS and CDR2 as FQNEAQ. J was trimmed by 4 bases and V by 5 bases; bases with no gene match: 13. This CDR3 is CASSPTGQQPFYGYTF. The CDR3 DNA reads as TGTGCCAGCAGCCCCACGGGACAGCAACCATTCTATGGCTACACCTTC.